The TCR beta chain described here comes from a study of blood T cell repertoires in COVID-19. Clones were sequenced by immunoSEQ multiplex PCR, and TCRdb holds only the in-frame ones, with some missing. The sample lists hundreds of thousands of clones; roughly 89% were seen once. This TCR derives from a man aged 55 to 70 who had recovered from COVID-19. The material sequenced was peripheral blood.

CDR3 sequence: CATVGQNYGYTF. The CDR3 nucleotides read TGTGCCACCGTAGGACAGAACTATGGCTACACCTTC. The chain combines TRBV15 with TRBJ1-2; a weak D match, TRBD1 (6 bases). With 8 bases removed from V and 2 bases from J, the gap between germline ends came to 9 bases. This CDR3 spans 12 amino acids. CDR1 and CDR2 (germline): LNHNV, YYDKDF (reference sequence).